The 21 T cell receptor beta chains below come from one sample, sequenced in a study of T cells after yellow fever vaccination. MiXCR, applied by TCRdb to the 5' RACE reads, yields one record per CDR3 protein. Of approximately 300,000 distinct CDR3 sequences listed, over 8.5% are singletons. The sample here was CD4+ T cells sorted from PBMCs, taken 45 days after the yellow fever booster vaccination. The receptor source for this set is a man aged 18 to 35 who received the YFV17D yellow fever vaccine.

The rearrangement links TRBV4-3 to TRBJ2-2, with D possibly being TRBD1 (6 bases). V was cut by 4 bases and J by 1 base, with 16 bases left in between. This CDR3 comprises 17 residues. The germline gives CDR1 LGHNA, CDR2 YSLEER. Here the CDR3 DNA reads TGCGCCAGCAGCCCCGAGATCGACAGGTTGAACACCGGGGAGCTGTTTTTT. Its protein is CASSPEIDRLNTGELFF.

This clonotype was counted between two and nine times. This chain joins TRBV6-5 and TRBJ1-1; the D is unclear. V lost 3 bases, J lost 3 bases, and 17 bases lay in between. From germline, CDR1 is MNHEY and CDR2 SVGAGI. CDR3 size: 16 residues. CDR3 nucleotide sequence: TGTGCCAGCAGTTATTTCGGGATGACGAAGGACACTGAAGCTTTCTTT. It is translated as CASSYFGMTKDTEAFF.

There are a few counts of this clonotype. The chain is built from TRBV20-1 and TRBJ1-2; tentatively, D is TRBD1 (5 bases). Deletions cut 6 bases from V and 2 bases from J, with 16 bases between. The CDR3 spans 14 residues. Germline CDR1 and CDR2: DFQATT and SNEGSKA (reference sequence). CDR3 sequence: CSATPGLMNYGYTF. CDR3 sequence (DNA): TGCAGTGCCACGCCAGGGCTGATGAACTATGGCTACACCTTC.

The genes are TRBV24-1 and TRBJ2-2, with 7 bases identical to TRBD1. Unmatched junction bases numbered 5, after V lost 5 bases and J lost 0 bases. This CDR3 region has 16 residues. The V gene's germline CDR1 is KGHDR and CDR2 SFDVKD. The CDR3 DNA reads TGTGCCACCAGTGTTGAGGGGGCTCCGAACACCGGGGAGCTGTTTTTT. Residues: CATSVEGAPNTGELFF.

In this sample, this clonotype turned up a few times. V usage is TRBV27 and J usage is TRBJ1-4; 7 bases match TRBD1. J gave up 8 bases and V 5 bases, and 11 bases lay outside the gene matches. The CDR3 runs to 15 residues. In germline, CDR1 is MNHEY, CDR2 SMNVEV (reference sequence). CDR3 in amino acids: CASSPQRRGREKLFF. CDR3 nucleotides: TGTGCCAGCAGTCCCCAGCGGAGGGGGCGCGAAAAACTGTTTTTT.

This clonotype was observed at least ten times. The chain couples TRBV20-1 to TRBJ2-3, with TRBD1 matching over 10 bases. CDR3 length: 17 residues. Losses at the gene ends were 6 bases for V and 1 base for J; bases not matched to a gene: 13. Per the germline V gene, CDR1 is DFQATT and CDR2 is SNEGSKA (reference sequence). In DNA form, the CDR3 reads TGCAGTGCGTCCGGGACAGGGGCCCCAGGGGGCACAGATACGCAGTATTTT. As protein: CSASGTGAPGGTDTQYF.

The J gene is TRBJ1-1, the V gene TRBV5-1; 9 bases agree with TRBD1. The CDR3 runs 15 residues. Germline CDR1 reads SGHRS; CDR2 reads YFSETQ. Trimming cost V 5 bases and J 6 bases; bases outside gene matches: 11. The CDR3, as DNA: TGCGCCAGCAGGGGTTCAGTCCGGGACAGGGCTGAAGCTTTCTTT. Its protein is CASRGSVRDRAEAFF.

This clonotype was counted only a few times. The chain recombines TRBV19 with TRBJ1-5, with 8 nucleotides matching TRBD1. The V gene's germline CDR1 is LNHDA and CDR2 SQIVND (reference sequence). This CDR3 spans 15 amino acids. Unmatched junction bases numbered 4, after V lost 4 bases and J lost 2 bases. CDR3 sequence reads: CASSTTGVGNQPQHF. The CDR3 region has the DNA TGTGCCAGTAGTACGACAGGGGTCGGCAATCAGCCCCAGCATTTT.

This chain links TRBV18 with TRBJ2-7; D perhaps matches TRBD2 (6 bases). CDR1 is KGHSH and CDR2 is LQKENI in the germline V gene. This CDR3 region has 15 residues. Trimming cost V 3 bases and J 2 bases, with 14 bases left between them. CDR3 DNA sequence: TGTGCCAGCTCACCCCGGGGGTCGGGTGCCTACGAGCAGTACTTC. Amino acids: CASSPRGSGAYEQYF.

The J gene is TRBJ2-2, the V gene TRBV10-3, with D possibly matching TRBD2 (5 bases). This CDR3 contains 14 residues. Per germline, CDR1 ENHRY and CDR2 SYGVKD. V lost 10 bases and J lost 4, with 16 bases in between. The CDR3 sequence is CATHEGGSTGELFF. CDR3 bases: TGTGCCACCCACGAGGGTGGGAGCACCGGGGAGCTGTTTTTT.

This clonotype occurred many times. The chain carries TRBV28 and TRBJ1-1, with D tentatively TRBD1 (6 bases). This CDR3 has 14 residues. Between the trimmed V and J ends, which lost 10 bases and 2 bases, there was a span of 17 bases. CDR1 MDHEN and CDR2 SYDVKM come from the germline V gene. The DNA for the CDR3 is TGTGCCACCCAGGCTGGGGGGCCCAACACTGAAGCTTTCTTT. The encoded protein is CATQAGGPNTEAFF. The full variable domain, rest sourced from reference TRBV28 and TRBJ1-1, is DVKVTQSSRYLVKRTGEKVFLECVQDMDHENMFWYRQDPGLGLRLIYFSYDVKMKEKGDIPEGYSVSREKKERFSLILESASTNQTSMYLCATQAGGPNTEAFFGQGTRLTVV.

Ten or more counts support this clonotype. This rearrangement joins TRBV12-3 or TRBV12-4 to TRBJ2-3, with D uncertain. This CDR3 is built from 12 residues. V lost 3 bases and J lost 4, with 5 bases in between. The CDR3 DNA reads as TGTGCCAGCAGTTTCCGGCCAGATACGCAGTATTTT. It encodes CASSFRPDTQYF.

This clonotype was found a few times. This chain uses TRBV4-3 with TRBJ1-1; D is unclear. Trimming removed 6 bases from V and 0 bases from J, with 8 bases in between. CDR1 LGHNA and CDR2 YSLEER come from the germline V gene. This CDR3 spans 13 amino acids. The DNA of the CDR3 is TGCGCCAGCAGATCGACACTGAACACTGAAGCTTTCTTT. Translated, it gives CASRSTLNTEAFF.

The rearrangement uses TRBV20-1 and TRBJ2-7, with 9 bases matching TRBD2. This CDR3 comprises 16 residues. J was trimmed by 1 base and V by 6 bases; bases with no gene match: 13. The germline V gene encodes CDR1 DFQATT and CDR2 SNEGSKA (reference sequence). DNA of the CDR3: TGCAGTGCCACCCACCCCCAGCGGGGGGCTTCCTACGAGCAGTACTTC. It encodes CSATHPQRGASYEQYF.

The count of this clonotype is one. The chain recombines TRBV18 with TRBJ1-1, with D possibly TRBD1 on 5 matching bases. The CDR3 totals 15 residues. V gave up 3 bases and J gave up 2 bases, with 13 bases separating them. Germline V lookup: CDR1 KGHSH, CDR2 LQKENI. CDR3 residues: CASSPGAGPNTEAFF. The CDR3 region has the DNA TGTGCCAGCTCACCCGGGGCAGGCCCAAACACTGAAGCTTTCTTT.

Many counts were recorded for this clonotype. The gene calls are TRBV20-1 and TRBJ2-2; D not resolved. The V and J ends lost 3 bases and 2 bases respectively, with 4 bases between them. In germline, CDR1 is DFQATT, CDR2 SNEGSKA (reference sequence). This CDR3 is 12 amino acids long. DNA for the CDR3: TGCAGTGCTAGGGGAAACACCGGGGAGCTGTTTTTT. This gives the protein CSARGNTGELFF.

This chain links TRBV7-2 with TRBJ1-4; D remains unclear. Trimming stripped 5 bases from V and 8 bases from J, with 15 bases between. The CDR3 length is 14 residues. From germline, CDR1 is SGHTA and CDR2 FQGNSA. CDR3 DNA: TGTGCCAGCAGCCAAAACAGCCTTCGGGAAAAACTGTTTTTT. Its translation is CASSQNSLREKLFF.

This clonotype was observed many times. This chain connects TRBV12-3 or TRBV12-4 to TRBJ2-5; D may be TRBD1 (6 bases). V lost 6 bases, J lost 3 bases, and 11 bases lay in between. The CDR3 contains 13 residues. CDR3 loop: CASRTGFEETQYF. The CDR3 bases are TGTGCCAGCAGAACAGGGTTCGAAGAGACCCAGTACTTC.

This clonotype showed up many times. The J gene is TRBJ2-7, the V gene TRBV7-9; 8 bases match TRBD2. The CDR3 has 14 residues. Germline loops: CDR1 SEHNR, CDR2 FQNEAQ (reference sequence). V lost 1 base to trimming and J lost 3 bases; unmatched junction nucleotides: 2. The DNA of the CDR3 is TGTGCCAGCAGCTTAGGGACTAGCCTCTACGAGCAGTACGTC. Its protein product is CASSLGTSLYEQYV.

Here the CDR3 reads CAWADNFANTGELFF. The CDR3 DNA follows: TGTGCCTGGGCCGACAATTTCGCGAACACCGGGGAGCTGTTTTTT. V gene TRBV30 combines with J gene TRBJ2-2; no firm D call. The germline CDR1 and CDR2 sequences are GTSNPN and SVGIG (reference sequence). The CDR3 has 15 amino acids. The ends were cut back, 5 bases at V and 0 bases at J, with 13 bases in the middle. Filled out from reference TRBV30 and TRBJ2-2, the complete variable domain reads SQTIHQWPATLVQPVGSPLSLECTVEGTSNPNLYWYRQAAGRGLQLLFYSVGIGQISSEVPQNLSASRPQDRQFILSSKKLLLSDSGFYLCAWADNFANTGELFFGEGSRLTVL.

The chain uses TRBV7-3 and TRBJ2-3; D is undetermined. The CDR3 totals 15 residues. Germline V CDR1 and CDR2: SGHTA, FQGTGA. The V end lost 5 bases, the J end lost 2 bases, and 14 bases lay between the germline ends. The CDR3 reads CASSRTRYDTDTQYF. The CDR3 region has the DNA TGTGCCAGCAGCAGGACGAGATACGACACAGATACGCAGTATTTT.